A selection of T cell receptor beta chains follows, all from one sample in a study of T cell repertoires in cytomegalovirus infection. MiXCR, run by TCRdb on the reads, gives a single entry per CDR3 protein. The sample lists about 530,000 distinct CDR3 sequences, about 30% seen once, with about 12% in the top ten. Sequences were obtained from PBMCs. Every receptor here comes from a human donor in good health (CMV status not recorded). Some clones in this sample may be carry-over from other donors' samples. Each CDR3 is given with its conserved first and last residue. The D gene is left open where the match is weak. Size tells how often a clone was seen (once, few, many) or the class of an expanded clone, and some rows leave it out.

>TRBV27|TRBJ2-5|NA|14|TRBD1
TGTGCCAGCAGTCTACAGGGGGCGGATGAGACCCAGTACTTC
CASSLQGADETQYF
>TRBV20-1|TRBJ2-3|NA|18|TRBD2
TGCAGTGCTAGAAAGAGGCTCGGTCGGCTAGCGGGAGTAGATACGCAGTATTTT
CSARKRLGRLAGVDTQYF
>TRBV5-5|TRBJ2-3|few|17|NA
TGTGCCAGCAGCCGAGGAGATGGGGGAAGGACCACAGATACGCAGTATTTT
CASSRGDGGRTTDTQYF
>TRBV6-1|TRBJ2-5|few|13|NA
TGTGCCAGCGCCCCCCGGGGGCTGGGGACCCAGTACTTC
CASAPRGLGTQYF
>TRBV7-3|TRBJ1-6|NA|15|TRBD1
TGTGCCAGCAGCTCCGGACAGGGCGATACTTCACCCCTCCACTTT
CASSSGQGDTSPLHF
>TRBV12-5|TRBJ2-5|few|16|TRBD2
TGTGCTAGTGGTCCGGGACTAGCGGGAGTTGCAGAGACCCAGTACTTC
CASGPGLAGVAETQYF
>TRBV12-3/TRBV12-4|TRBJ2-1|few|15|TRBD2
TGTGCCAGCAGTCATAGCGGGAGGGCGCACAATGAGCAGTTCTTC
CASSHSGRAHNEQFF
>TRBV7-2|TRBJ2-7|few|14|TRBD2
TGTGCCAGCAGTTTCGGTCTAGCGGCCTACGAGCAGTACTTC
CASSFGLAAYEQYF
>TRBV7-2|TRBJ2-3|many|14|NA
TGTGCCAGCAGCCGACTAGTTCAGGCAGATACGCAGTATTTT
CASSRLVQADTQYF
>TRBV7-8|TRBJ2-3|NA|15|TRBD1
TGTGCCAGCAGCTTATGGGACAGGGGAACAGATACGCAGTATTTT
CASSLWDRGTDTQYF
>TRBV6-1|TRBJ2-3|NA|12|NA
TGTGCCAGCAGTATGTACACAGATACGCAGTATTTT
CASSMYTDTQYF
>TRBV7-9|TRBJ2-1|NA|20|NA
TGTGCCAGCAGCTTGAGTCCCGGGACCCGGTCGGAGGGCTCCTACAATGAGCAGTTCTTC
CASSLSPGTRSEGSYNEQFF
>TRBV7-9|TRBJ2-3|many|15|NA
TGTGCCAGCAGCTTAGGACGGAGTGGCGGAGATACGCAGTATTTT
CASSLGRSGGDTQYF
>TRBV4-1|TRBJ2-2|few|16|TRBD2
TGCGCCAGCAGCCAAATCCAGCAGCGGGGAACCGGGGAGCTGTTTTTT
CASSQIQQRGTGELFF
>TRBV19|TRBJ1-4|many|14|NA
TGTGCCAGTAGTTTAGTTGCAACTAATGAAAAACTGTTTTTT
CASSLVATNEKLFF
>TRBV28|TRBJ1-5|NA|15|TRBD1
TGTGCCAGCAGTTCGGACAGGGGGAAGGGAAAGCCCCAGCATTTT
CASSSDRGKGKPQHF
>TRBV12-3/TRBV12-4|TRBJ2-2|NA|15|NA
TGTGCCAGCACCTTGGGGTGGCTGAACACCGGGGAGCTGTTTTTT
CASTLGWLNTGELFF
>TRBV7-2|TRBJ1-5|many|15|TRBD1
TGTGCCAGCAGCTTAAGAGGGGGCTGGAATCAGCCCCAGCATTTT
CASSLRGGWNQPQHF
>TRBV12-3/TRBV12-4|TRBJ2-1|few|12|NA
TGTGCCAGCAGTCTCACACGGAGGGAGCAGTTCTTC
CASSLTRREQFF
>TRBV7-2|TRBJ2-1|few|16|NA
TGTGCCAGCAGCTATAGGACATTTGAGCCCTACAATGAGCAGTTCTTC
CASSYRTFEPYNEQFF
>TRBV6-5|TRBJ2-1|NA|13|NA
TGTGCCAGCCCTGGCGGGAACCTCCGGGAGCAGTTCTTC
CASPGGNLREQFF
>TRBV4-1|TRBJ2-7|few|16|TRBD2
TGCGCCAGCAGCCAAGACGGGACTAGCGGGGAGCGATCGCAGTACTTC
CASSQDGTSGERSQYF
>TRBV28|TRBJ1-2|many|13|TRBD1
TGTGCCAGCAGTCCGACAGGGTCTTATGGCTACACCTTC
CASSPTGSYGYTF
>TRBV10-3|TRBJ1-2|many|13|NA
TGTGCCATCAAAAGGGAAGGGAACTATGGCTACACCTTC
CAIKREGNYGYTF
>TRBV15|TRBJ1-4|few|15|TRBD1
TGTGCCACCAGCAGAGGGGGGACAGGGGATGGAAACTGGGTTTTT
CATSRGGTGDGNWVF
>TRBV19|TRBJ2-5|many|15|TRBD2
TGTGCCAGTAGTATGTGGGGACTAAGTCAAGAGACCCAGTACTTC
CASSMWGLSQETQYF
>TRBV6-6|TRBJ2-2|few|12|NA
TGTGCCAGCAGGGGCCCCACCGGGGAGCTGTTTTTT
CASRGPTGELFF
>TRBV5-6|TRBJ2-5|NA|13|TRBD1
TGTGCCAGCAGCGTGACAGGGGGAGAGACCCAGTACTTC
CASSVTGGETQYF
>TRBV5-1|TRBJ2-7|NA|15|NA
TGCGCCAGCAGCTCCCAAACAGGTAACCAGGGCGAGCAGTACTTC
CASSSQTGNQGEQYF
>TRBV7-8|TRBJ2-5|NA|16|NA
TGTGCCAGCAGCCAGTCAGGGACCCCCTCCCAAGAGACCCAGTACTTC
CASSQSGTPSQETQYF
>TRBV7-6|TRBJ1-1|few|14|NA
TGTGCCAGCAGCTTAGCGGGTGTTTTGGATGAAGCTTTCTTT
CASSLAGVLDEAFF
>TRBV27|TRBJ1-1|few|15|NA
TGTGCCAGCAGTCGAAGGTCCCTCGAAAACACTGAAGCTTTCTTT
CASSRRSLENTEAFF
>TRBV20-1|TRBJ1-3|NA|17|TRBD1
TGCAGTGCTAGAGATTGGGCAGGGGGAATTTTTGGAAACACCATATATTTT
CSARDWAGGIFGNTIYF
>TRBV6-2/TRBV6-3|TRBJ1-1|many|15|NA
TGTGCCAGCAGCCAGCATCACAGGGTGGGGGATGAAGCTTTCTTT
CASSQHHRVGDEAFF
>TRBV2|TRBJ1-5|NA|14|TRBD1
TGTGCCAGCACCGGGACAGGTGTTTATCAGCCCCAGCATTTT
CASTGTGVYQPQHF
>TRBV6-1|TRBJ1-4|NA|13|TRBD1
TGTGCCAGCAGTGAGGGGACAGGGGGAAAACTGTTTTTT
CASSEGTGGKLFF
>TRBV6-5|TRBJ2-7|NA|19|TRBD2
TGTGCCAGCAGTTACGACGCTCCGGGACTAGCGGGAGGATACTACGAGCAGTACTTC
CASSYDAPGLAGGYYEQYF
>TRBV6-1|TRBJ2-2|NA|14|NA
TGTGCCAGCAAGTTAGGCAGCTACACCGGGGAGCTGTTTTTT
CASKLGSYTGELFF
>TRBV6-2/TRBV6-3|TRBJ1-3|many|14|NA
TGTGCCAGCAGTTACTCTGGGACGATGAACACCATATATTTT
CASSYSGTMNTIYF
>TRBV6-1|TRBJ2-1|few|12|NA
TGTGCCAGCAGCGCTCGGCCCACTGAGCAGTTCTTC
CASSARPTEQFF
>TRBV7-3|TRBJ2-1|few|14|TRBD2
TGTGCCAGCAGCCCTCTCGGGAGGGCCCGGGAGCAGTTCTTC
CASSPLGRAREQFF
>TRBV20-1|TRBJ2-1|NA|17|TRBD1
TGCAGTGCTAGAGATGACAGGGCCTTAAGCTCCTACAATGAGCAGTTCTTC
CSARDDRALSSYNEQFF
>TRBV6-2/TRBV6-3|TRBJ2-3|few|15|NA
TGTGCCAGCAGTTACTCACGAGCTACCCCAGATACGCAGTATTTT
CASSYSRATPDTQYF
>TRBV12-3/TRBV12-4|TRBJ2-5|NA|15|TRBD1
TGTGCCAGCAGTTCCGGACAGGGGTATGGAGAGACCCAGTACTTC
CASSSGQGYGETQYF
>TRBV19|TRBJ2-3|NA|16|TRBD1
TGTGCCAGTAGCTTAATGACAGGGGGAGACACAGATACGCAGTATTTT
CASSLMTGGDTDTQYF
>TRBV7-9|TRBJ2-3|few|16|TRBD2
TGTGCCAGCGGAATATCGGGCGGGAGAGGGACAGATACGCAGTATTTT
CASGISGGRGTDTQYF
>TRBV12-3/TRBV12-4|TRBJ1-2|NA|13|NA
TGTGCCAGCAGTTTAAGCAGCAACTATGGCTACACCTTC
CASSLSSNYGYTF
>TRBV12-5|TRBJ2-2|NA|16|TRBD2
TGTGCTAGTGGTCTCGGACTAGCGGTGAACACCGGGGAGCTGTTTTTT
CASGLGLAVNTGELFF
>TRBV27|TRBJ1-1|NA|13|NA
TGTGCCAGCAGTCCAATGGGGGGCACTGAAGCTTTCTTT
CASSPMGGTEAFF
>TRBV7-9|TRBJ2-2|few|15|TRBD1
TGTGCCAGCAGCCATCCGACAGGGGACGCCGGGGAGCTGTTTTTT
CASSHPTGDAGELFF
>TRBV18|TRBJ1-6|NA|13|NA
TGTGCCAGCTCACCAGGGCGGGATTCACCCCTCCACTTT
CASSPGRDSPLHF